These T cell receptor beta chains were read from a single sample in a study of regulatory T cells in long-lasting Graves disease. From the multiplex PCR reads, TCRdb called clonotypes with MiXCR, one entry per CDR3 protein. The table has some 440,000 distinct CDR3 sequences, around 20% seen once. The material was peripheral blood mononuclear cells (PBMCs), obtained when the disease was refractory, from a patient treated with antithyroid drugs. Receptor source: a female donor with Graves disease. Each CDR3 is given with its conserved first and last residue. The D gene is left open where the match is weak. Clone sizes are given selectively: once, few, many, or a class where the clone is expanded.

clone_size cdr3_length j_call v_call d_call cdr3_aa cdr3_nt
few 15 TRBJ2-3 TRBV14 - CASSQEPGFTDTQYF TGTGCCAGCAGCCAAGAACCGGGGTTCACAGATACGCAGTATTTT
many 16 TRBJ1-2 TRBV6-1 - CASSDYGGRGNYGYTF TGTGCCAGCAGTGATTATGGGGGGCGAGGGAACTATGGCTACACCTTC
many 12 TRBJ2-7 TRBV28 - CASSPVGYEQYF TGTGCCAGCTCGCCGGTGGGTTACGAGCAGTACTTC
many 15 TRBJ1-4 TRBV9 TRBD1 CASSARTGAGEKLFF TGTGCCAGCAGCGCCCGCACAGGGGCCGGTGAAAAACTGTTTTTT
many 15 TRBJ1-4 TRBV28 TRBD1 CASTVQGFQGEKLFF TGTGCCAGCACCGTACAGGGGTTTCAGGGTGAAAAACTGTTTTTT
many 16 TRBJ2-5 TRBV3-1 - CASSPNLAGRQETQYF TGTGCCAGCAGCCCCAATCTGGCGGGAAGGCAAGAGACCCAGTACTTC
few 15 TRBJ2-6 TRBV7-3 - CASSTTKSGANVLTF TGTGCCAGCAGTACGACCAAATCTGGGGCCAACGTCCTGACTTTC
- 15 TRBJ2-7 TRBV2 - CASTGGAPSDYEQYF TGTGCCAGCACAGGTGGGGCCCCTTCTGACTACGAGCAGTACTTC
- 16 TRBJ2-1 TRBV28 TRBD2 CASSSPGERGNNEQFF TGTGCCAGCAGTTCCCCCGGAGAGCGGGGAAACAATGAGCAGTTCTTC
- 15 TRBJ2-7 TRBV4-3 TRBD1 CASSPGQGVSYERYF TGCGCCAGCAGCCCCGGACAGGGTGTCTCCTACGAGCGGTACTTC
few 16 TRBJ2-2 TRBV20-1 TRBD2 CSARDLASGDTGELFF TGCAGTGCTAGAGATTTGGCTAGCGGGGACACCGGGGAGCTGTTTTTT
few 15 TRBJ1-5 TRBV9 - CASSVAGLGNQPQHF TGTGCCAGCAGCGTAGCGGGGTTAGGCAATCAGCCCCAGCATTTT
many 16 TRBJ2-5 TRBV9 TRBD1 CASSVGQGANQETQYF TGTGCCAGCAGCGTCGGACAGGGGGCAAACCAAGAGACCCAGTACTTC
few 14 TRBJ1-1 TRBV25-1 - CASSEFIAGTEAFF TGTGCCAGCAGTGAATTTATAGCGGGCACTGAAGCTTTCTTT
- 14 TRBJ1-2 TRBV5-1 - CASSLGSSNLGYTF TGCGCCAGCAGCTTGGGCTCCAGCAATTTGGGCTACACCTTC
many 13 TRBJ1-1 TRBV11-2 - CASSPLQLTEAFF TGTGCCAGCAGCCCTCTCCAGCTCACTGAAGCTTTCTTT
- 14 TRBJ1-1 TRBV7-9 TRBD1 CASSGPGGSTEAFF TGTGCCAGCAGCGGACCAGGGGGAAGCACTGAAGCTTTCTTT
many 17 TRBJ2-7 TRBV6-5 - CASSYLYASAERDEQYF TGTGCCAGCAGTTACCTGTACGCGTCGGCGGAGAGGGACGAGCAGTACTTC
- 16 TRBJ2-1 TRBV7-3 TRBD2 CASSLISGGLYNEQFF TGTGCCAGCAGCTTAATTAGCGGGGGGCTCTACAATGAGCAGTTCTTC
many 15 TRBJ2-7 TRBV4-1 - CASSQDFGISYEQYF TGCGCCAGCAGCCAAGATTTCGGGATATCCTACGAGCAGTACTTC
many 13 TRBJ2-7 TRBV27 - CASIGAGTYEQYF TGTGCCAGCATCGGGGCGGGTACCTACGAGCAGTACTTC
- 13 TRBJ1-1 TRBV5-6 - CASSLGPKAEAFF TGTGCCAGCAGCTTGGGTCCCAAGGCTGAAGCTTTCTTT
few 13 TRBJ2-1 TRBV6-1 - CASMSWLNNEQFF TGTGCCAGCATGAGTTGGCTGAACAATGAGCAGTTCTTC
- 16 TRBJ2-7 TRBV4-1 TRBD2 CASSQVSLAGGGEQYF TGCGCCAGCAGCCAAGTTAGCCTAGCGGGAGGTGGCGAGCAGTACTTC
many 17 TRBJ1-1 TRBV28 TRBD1 CASSLWRQGKMNTEAFF TGTGCCAGCAGTTTATGGAGACAGGGGAAAATGAACACTGAAGCTTTCTTT
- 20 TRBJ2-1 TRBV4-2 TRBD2 CASSQAGTSGKPYLNNEQFF TGTGCCAGCAGCCAAGCTGGGACTAGCGGTAAACCCTACCTAAACAATGAGCAGTTCTTC
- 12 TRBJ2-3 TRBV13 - CASSLNMYTQYF TGTGCCAGCAGCTTAAACATGTATACGCAGTATTTT
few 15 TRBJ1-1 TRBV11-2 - CASRGTGPSNTEAFF TGTGCCAGCAGGGGGACGGGGCCATCGAACACTGAAGCTTTCTTT
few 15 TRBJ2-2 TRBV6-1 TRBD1 CATASGTDPTGELFF TGTGCCACCGCATCCGGGACAGACCCCACCGGGGAGCTGTTTTTT
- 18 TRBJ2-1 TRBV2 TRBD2 CASSPGLAGGPFYNEQFF TGTGCCAGCAGTCCAGGACTAGCGGGAGGGCCGTTCTACAATGAGCAGTTCTTC
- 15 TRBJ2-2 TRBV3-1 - CASSQVGENTGELLF TGTGCCAGCAGCCAAGTTGGCGAAAACACCGGGGAGCTGCTTTTT
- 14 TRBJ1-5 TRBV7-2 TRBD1 CASSPVSGGQPQHF TGTGCCAGCAGCCCCGTCTCAGGGGGCCAGCCCCAGCATTTT
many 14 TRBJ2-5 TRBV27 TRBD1 CASSKTGSVQTQYF TGTGCCAGCAGTAAGACAGGGTCGGTACAGACCCAGTACTTC
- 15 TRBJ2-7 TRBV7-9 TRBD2 CASSSTWTSGGEQYF TGTGCCAGCAGCTCTACTTGGACTAGCGGAGGGGAGCAGTACTTC
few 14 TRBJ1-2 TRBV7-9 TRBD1 CASSPTGPIYGYTF TGTGCCAGCAGCCCGACAGGGCCTATCTATGGCTACACCTTC
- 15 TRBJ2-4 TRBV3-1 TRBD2 CASSLSGTRERIQYF TGTGCCAGCAGCCTATCGGGGACTAGGGAACGCATTCAGTACTTC
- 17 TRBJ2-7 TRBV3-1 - CASSQTTGRSLSYEQYF TGTGCCAGCAGCCAGACGACAGGGAGGTCTCTGAGCTACGAGCAGTACTTC
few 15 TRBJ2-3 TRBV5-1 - CASSLPGEVSDTQYF TGCGCCAGCAGCCTACCAGGGGAGGTCAGTGATACGCAGTATTTT
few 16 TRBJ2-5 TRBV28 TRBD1 CVSSHTGAQGQETQYF TGTGTCAGCAGTCATACAGGGGCACAAGGCCAAGAGACCCAGTACTTC
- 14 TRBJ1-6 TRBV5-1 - CASSLEYNNSPLHF TGCGCCAGCAGCTTGGAATATAATAATTCACCCCTCCACTTT
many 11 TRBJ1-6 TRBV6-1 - CASSGPATLHF TGTGCCAGCAGCGGGCCTGCGACCCTCCACTTT
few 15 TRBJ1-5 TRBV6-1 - CASGAPGHSNQPQHF TGTGCCAGCGGAGCCCCGGGACATTCCAATCAGCCCCAGCATTTT
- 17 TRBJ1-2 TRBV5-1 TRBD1 CASSTGTDDLINYGYTF TGCGCCAGCAGCACAGGGACAGATGATCTTATCAACTATGGCTACACCTTC
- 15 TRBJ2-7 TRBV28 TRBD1 CANSLLRDSTCEQYF TGTGCCAACAGTCTACTACGGGACAGCACCTGCGAGCAGTACTTC
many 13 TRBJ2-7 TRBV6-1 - CASRHKSSYEQYF TGTGCCAGCAGACACAAGAGCTCCTACGAGCAGTACTTC
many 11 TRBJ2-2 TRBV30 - CAWSYPGELFF TGTGCCTGGAGTTACCCCGGGGAGCTGTTTTTT
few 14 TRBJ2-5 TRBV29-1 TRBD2 CSVDIGGGGETQYF TGCAGCGTTGATATTGGTGGGGGGGGGGAGACCCAGTACTTC
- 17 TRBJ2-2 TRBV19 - CASSIAPGAVNTGELFF TGTGCCAGTAGTATAGCCCCCGGAGCGGTGAACACCGGGGAGCTGTTTTTT
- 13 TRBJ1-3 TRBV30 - CACRRYPGNTIYF TGTGCCTGCAGACGTTATCCTGGAAACACCATATATTTT
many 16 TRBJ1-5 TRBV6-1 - CASSLRVGGSNQPQHF TGTGCCAGCAGTCTCAGGGTAGGTGGAAGCAATCAGCCCCAGCATTTT
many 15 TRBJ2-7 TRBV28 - CASSLFTTPSYEQYF TGTGCCAGCAGTTTATTCACCACACCCTCCTACGAGCAGTACTTC
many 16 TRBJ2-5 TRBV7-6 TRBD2 CASSLLGLEPQETQYF TGTGCCAGCAGCTTACTTGGACTAGAGCCTCAAGAGACCCAGTACTTC
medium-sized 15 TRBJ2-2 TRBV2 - CASSSGQLAPGELFF TGTGCCAGCAGCTCAGGGCAGCTAGCCCCCGGGGAGCTGTTTTTT
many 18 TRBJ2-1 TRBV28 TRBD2 CASSLGTSGGSSYNEQFF TGTGCCAGCAGTCTCGGGACTAGCGGGGGAAGCTCCTACAATGAGCAGTTCTTC
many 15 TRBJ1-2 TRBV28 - CASSLLGSANYGYTF TGTGCCAGCAGTTTATTAGGCAGTGCTAACTATGGCTACACCTTC
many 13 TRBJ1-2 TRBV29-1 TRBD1 CSEWDRGSSGYTF TGCAGCGAATGGGACAGGGGATCCAGTGGCTACACCTTC
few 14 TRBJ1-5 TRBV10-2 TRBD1 CASSEGQGMVPQHF TGCGCCAGCAGTGAGGGACAGGGAATGGTGCCCCAGCATTTT
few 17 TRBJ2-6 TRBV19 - CASSNLLAISGANVLTF TGTGCCAGTAGTAATTTATTGGCGATCTCTGGGGCCAACGTCCTGACTTTC
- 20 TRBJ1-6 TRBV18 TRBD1 CASSPDYRGRSGSYNSPLHF TGTGCCAGCTCACCGGACTACAGGGGAAGGAGCGGTTCCTATAATTCACCCCTCCACTTT